The clone carrying this T cell receptor beta chain was seen repeatedly, ten times or more. Calling hyperthyroidism stable required that no ophthalmopathy show up within 18 months of follow-up. Newly diagnosed, the hyperthyroidism patients had under 2 months' duration and were aged 18 to 65. None of the included patients had other autoimmune diseases, uncontrolled infections, pregnancy or lactation, as these led to exclusion. The sample comes from a study of Graves' ophthalmopathy and Graves' hyperthyroidism. Study summary: Upon initial diagnosis and before any treatment, peripheral blood was collected.

The TCR beta CDR3 regions underwent amplification from RNA transcripts. HTBI-primed RT-PCR formed the first round, and a multiplex PCR formed the second. TCRdb redid the calling of the multiplex PCR reads with MiXCR, one entry per CDR3 protein. The sample has hundreds of thousands of distinct CDR3 sequences, roughly 20% seen once; the top ten hold roughly 3%. Trimming shortened V by 5 bases and J by 2 bases, and 10 bases separated the two germline ends. The CDR3 has 15 amino acids. The chain is built from TRBV12-3 or TRBV12-4 and TRBJ2-6; no clear D. The TCR comes from a woman aged 18-29 years with stable Graves' hyperthyroidism. Sequencing used peripheral blood. CDR3: CASSPRGPGANVLTF. The CDR3 DNA reads TGTGCCAGCAGTCCCCGTGGGCCTGGGGCCAACGTCCTGACTTTC.